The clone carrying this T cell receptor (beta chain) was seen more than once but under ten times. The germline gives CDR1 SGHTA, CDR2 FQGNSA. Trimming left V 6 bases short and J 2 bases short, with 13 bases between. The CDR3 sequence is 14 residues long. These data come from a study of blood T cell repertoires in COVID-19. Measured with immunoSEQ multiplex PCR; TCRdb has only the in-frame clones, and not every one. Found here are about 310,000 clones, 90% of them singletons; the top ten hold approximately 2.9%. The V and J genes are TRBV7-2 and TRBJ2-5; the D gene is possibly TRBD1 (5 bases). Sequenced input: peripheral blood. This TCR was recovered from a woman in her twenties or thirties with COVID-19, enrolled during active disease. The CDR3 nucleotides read TGTGCCAGCAGTGCTCGACAGCAGCAAGAGACCCAGTACTTC. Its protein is CASSARQQQETQYF.